The present T cell receptor (beta chain) was sequenced within a study of PD-L1 blockade in urothelial cancer. In regard to this clone: Its specificity is unknown. At one boundary the junction diverges from the germline segment, which might be a read error.

Measured with immunoSEQ multiplex PCR; TCRdb has only the in-frame clones, and not every one. The sample has roughly 100,000 clones, around four fifths seen once. Indicated time point: peripheral blood 6 weeks after treatment start. CDR1 and CDR2 from the germline V gene are MNHNS and SASEGT. The CDR3 contains 13 residues. Study-level results: A below-median TCR clonality in blood before treatment predicted better survival.

The rearrangement uses TRBV6-1 and TRBJ1-5; the D gene is possibly TRBD1 (6 bases). The material was PBMCs, obtained around atezolizumab (anti-PD-L1) treatment. The clonotype was recovered from a man between 70 and 80 years old with urothelial cancer. CDR3 coding DNA: TGTACCAGCCTAACAGGGATCGGGCAGCCCCAGCATTTT. Amino acid sequence: CTSLTGIGQPQHF.